A single sample is the source of the 10 T cell receptor beta chains below, sequenced in a study of metastatic and nonmetastatic thyroid tumors (dated by TCRdb to the early 2020s). None of the patients had been given any treatment before thyroid surgery. Library generation was performed with PCR. TCRdb names Illumina HiSeq 4000 as the instrument used. The public reads were reprocessed in TCRdb via fastp at Q25 and MiXCR, keeping in-frame beta chains. Within this sample are some 84,000 clones, with about 9.1% of them counted one time only. The ten largest clones represent approximately 8.8% of the sample. What was sequenced was blood. The receptors here all came from a female donor with papillary thyroid cancer or a benign thyroid nodule (not recorded which). Some clones in this sample may be carry-over from other donors' samples.

In regard to this clone: At one of its ends the junction is not consistent with the germline gene, which may arise from a read error. The chain couples TRBV24-1 to TRBJ2-1; TRBD1 might be the D (6 bases). The CDR3 runs to 15 residues. Per germline, CDR1 KGHDR and CDR2 SFDVKD. DNA of the CDR3: TGTGCCACCGGTGATCCCCTCGGCAGGGGCGATGAGCAGTTCTTC. Translating gives CATGDPLGRGDEQFF.

This clone was observed at least ten times. The chain carries TRBV6-1 and TRBJ2-1; D possibly corresponds to TRBD2 (6 bases). CDR1 and CDR2 (germline): MNHNS, SASEGT. Trimming took off 6 bases at V and 9 bases at J, with 9 bases between the two ends. There are 11 residues in the CDR3. The DNA for the CDR3 is TGTGCCAGCAGACTTAGCGGTGAGCAGTTCTTC. Translated, it gives CASRLSGEQFF.

This clone was found a few times. This could be a read error, since a much larger clone is one nucleotide away. The chain is built from TRBV10-3 and TRBJ2-1; D ambiguous. Germline V gene sequence: CDR1 ENHRY, CDR2 SYGVKD. The CDR3 spans 13 residues. The CDR3 loop reads CAISESNSYEQLF. CDR3 nucleotide sequence: TGTGCCATCAGTGAGTCGAATAGTTATGAGCAGTTATTC.

The chain couples TRBV5-6 to TRBJ1-6; TRBD1 aligns across 10 bases. Looked up from germline, CDR1 is SGHDT and CDR2 is YYEEEE. The V and J ends lost 3 bases and 8 bases, in that order; junction bases with no gene match: 5. CDR3 length equals 15 residues. CDR3 amino acids: CASSYQTGGYSPLHF. CDR3 nucleotides: TGTGCCAGCAGCTACCAGACAGGGGGCTATTCACCCCTCCACTTT.

This clone showed up just a few times. V gene TRBV12-3 or TRBV12-4 combines with J gene TRBJ1-4, with 8 nucleotides matching TRBD1. V lost 5 bases and J lost 5; bases outside the gene matches: 7. The CDR3 is 15 residues long. CDR3 coding DNA: TGTGCCAGCAGTACCCGACAGGGGTGGAATGAAAAACTGTTTTTT. Its translation: CASSTRQGWNEKLFF.

This clone came up many times. The chain joins TRBV6-5 to TRBJ2-2, with TRBD1 identical over 7 bases. From germline, CDR1 is MNHEY and CDR2 SVGAGI. This CDR3 region has 18 residues. Unmatched junction bases numbered 15, after V lost 7 bases and J lost 1 base. As DNA, the CDR3 is TGTGCCAGCAAGCAACTAAACGACAGGGTAGAGAACACCGGGGAGCTGTTTTTT. Translating it yields CASKQLNDRVENTGELFF.

At least ten counts were recorded for this clone. The chain uses TRBV18 and TRBJ1-6; 10 bases map to TRBD1. The germline V gene has CDR1 KGHSH and CDR2 LQKENI. Trimming at V came to 2 bases and at J to 3 bases, leaving 4 bases not matched to a gene. CDR3 length: 17 residues. The CDR3 reads CASSPEGQGLYNSPLHF. The DNA for the CDR3 is TGTGCCAGCTCACCAGAGGGACAGGGGCTCTATAATTCACCCCTCCACTTT.

Ten or more counts support this clone. The rearrangement uses TRBV18 and TRBJ2-7; D may be TRBD1 (5 bases). The V end was cut by 1 base, the J end by 1 base, with 8 bases between. This CDR3 spans 14 amino acids. CDR1 and CDR2 (germline): KGHSH, LQKENI. CDR3 in amino acids: CASSPQGASYEQYF. CDR3 DNA sequence: TGTGCCAGCTCACCACAAGGGGCTTCCTACGAGCAGTACTTC.

This clone was detected ten times or more. The chain carries TRBV7-8 and TRBJ1-1; D not resolved. There are 14 residues in the CDR3. Germline CDR1 reads SGHVS; CDR2 reads FQNEAQ. Deletions cut 2 bases from V and 4 bases from J, with 11 bases between. CDR3 sequence reads: CASSLPGSVTEAFF. CDR3 in DNA: TGTGCCAGCAGCTTACCGGGGTCCGTCACTGAAGCTTTCTTT. Full variable domain (remainder filled in from reference TRBV7-8 and TRBJ1-1): GAGVSQSPRYKVAKRGQDVALRCDPISGHVSLFWYQQALGQGPEFLTYFQNEAQLDKSGLPSDRFFAERPEGSVSTLKIQRTQQEDSAVYLCASSLPGSVTEAFFGQGTRLTVV.

This clone was seen only a few times. The CDR3 is CASSLVRRGSDTQYF. The CDR3, as DNA: TGTGCCAGCAGCTTGGTGCGCAGGGGGTCAGATACGCAGTATTTT. The chain combines TRBV28 with TRBJ2-3, with 7 bases identical to TRBD1. The CDR3 covers 15 residues. V dropped 6 bases and J dropped 4; count of bases not matched to a gene: 10. Germline V gene data show CDR1 as MDHEN and CDR2 as SYDVKM.